Listed here are 11 T cell receptor beta chains from one sample, sequenced in a study of cytomegalovirus exposure and HLA in healthy donors. The PCR employed 60 Vbeta primers together with 13 Jbeta primers. TCRdb keeps only in-frame clones here, not all; method: immunoSEQ multiplex PCR. In the table there are 130,000 or so clones, about two thirds of which are singletons. The sequenced sample was PBMCs. These receptors were taken from a man aged 35-49 years in good health and CMV-seropositive.

The chain joins TRBV4-1 to TRBJ1-2; 7 nucleotides match TRBD1. CDR3 length equals 16 residues. Trimming removed 4 bases from V and 6 bases from J; junction bases left unmatched: 14. Germline CDR1 reads MGHRA; CDR2 reads YSYEKL. CDR3 DNA: TGCGCCAGCAGCCCCCCCGCACAGGGGCTGATAAATGGCTACACCTTC. Translation: CASSPPAQGLINGYTF.

This chain links TRBV6-1 with TRBJ1-2; 8 bases are shared with TRBD1. Germline assignment: CDR1 MNHNS and CDR2 SASEGT. The CDR3 is 13 amino acids. Trimming cost V 6 bases and J 5 bases; bases outside gene matches: 5. The CDR3 region is CASSLTGGYGYTF. In DNA form, the CDR3 reads TGTGCCAGCAGCCTAACAGGGGGATATGGCTACACCTTC.

V is TRBV5-1 and J is TRBJ2-7; 7 positions agree with TRBD2. Per germline, CDR1 SGHRS and CDR2 YFSETQ. The CDR3 covers 14 residues. With 0 bases clipped from V and 6 bases from J, the junction kept 6 bases outside the gene matches. The CDR3 region has the DNA TGCGCCAGCAGCTTGGCAGCGGGGCCCGGCGAGCAGTACTTC. Translated: CASSLAAGPGEQYF.

This clone has a single count. V gene TRBV7-9 combines with J gene TRBJ2-3; TRBD1 agrees at 7 bases. With V trimmed by 4 bases and J by 2 bases, 9 bases remained unmatched. CDR1 is SEHNR and CDR2 is FQNEAQ in the germline V gene (reference sequence). CDR3 length: 16 amino acids. The DNA for the CDR3 is TGTGCCAGCAGCTCAACACAGGGGTCCCCCACAGATACGCAGTATTTT. The encoded protein is CASSSTQGSPTDTQYF.

This clone was found a few times. The V call is TRBV29-1, the J call TRBJ2-1; tentatively, D is TRBD1 (6 bases). The CDR3 contains 13 residues. The V end was cut by 6 bases, the J end by 5 bases, with 14 bases between. CDR1 and CDR2 (germline): SQVTM, ANQGSEA. The chain's CDR3 is CSVLTGRHNEQFF. For the CDR3, the DNA is TGCAGCGTGCTGACAGGTCGGCACAATGAGCAGTTCTTC.

The V and J genes are TRBV11-2 and TRBJ2-3; 8 nucleotides agree with TRBD1. There are 15 residues in the CDR3. The germline V gene has CDR1 SGHAT and CDR2 FQNNGV. J was trimmed by 1 base and V by 3 bases; bases with no gene match: 3. The CDR3 protein is CASSLETGGTDTQYF. The DNA of the CDR3 is TGTGCCAGCAGCTTGGAGACAGGGGGCACAGATACGCAGTATTTT.

This clone turned up a few times. V and J are TRBV15 and TRBJ2-7; 13 bases align to TRBD2. V lost 0 bases, J lost 5 bases, and 4 bases stayed unmatched. Germline-derived CDR1 and CDR2 are LNHNV and YYDKDF (reference sequence). CDR3 length equals 16 residues. CDR3 loop: CATSRDFGLAGDEQYF. In nucleotides, the CDR3 is TGTGCCACCAGCAGAGATTTTGGACTAGCGGGAGACGAGCAGTACTTC.

This clone was counted ten times or more. V usage is TRBV5-6 and J usage is TRBJ1-2, with TRBD1 identical over 9 bases. The V gene's germline CDR1 is SGHDT and CDR2 YYEEEE. CDR3 length: 14 amino acids. V lost 4 bases, J lost 6 bases, and 7 bases stayed unmatched. CDR3 in amino acids: CASSPGQGLHGYTF. The CDR3 DNA reads TGTGCCAGCAGCCCCGGACAGGGGCTCCATGGCTACACCTTC.

The gene calls are TRBV5-5 and TRBJ1-2; 11 nucleotides agree with TRBD1. The germline V gene encodes CDR1 SGHKS and CDR2 YYEKEE (reference sequence). Unmatched junction bases numbered 8, after V lost 4 bases and J lost 12 bases. The CDR3 contains 13 residues. The CDR3 loop is CASSPPGTGGNTF. Here the CDR3 DNA reads TGTGCCAGCAGCCCTCCAGGGACAGGGGGTAACACCTTC.

The J gene is TRBJ1-1, the V gene TRBV29-1; TRBD1 matches at 10 bases. The V and J ends lost 4 bases and 1 base, in that order; junction bases with no gene match: 3. Germline-derived CDR1 and CDR2 are SQVTM and ANQGSEA. The CDR3 spans 14 residues. The CDR3 bases are TGCAGCGTTGTGCGGACAGGGGGGAACACTGAAGCTTTCTTT. Its protein product is CSVVRTGGNTEAFF.

The genes are TRBV5-1 and TRBJ2-5, with D perhaps TRBD1 (6 bases). Germline values: CDR1 SGHRS, CDR2 YFSETQ. CDR3 size: 14 residues. V dropped 4 bases and J dropped 4 bases, with 14 bases sitting between them. CDR3 protein: CASSPQGRRETQYF. The CDR3 coding sequence is TGCGCCAGCAGCCCCCAGGGGCGAAGAGAGACCCAGTACTTC.